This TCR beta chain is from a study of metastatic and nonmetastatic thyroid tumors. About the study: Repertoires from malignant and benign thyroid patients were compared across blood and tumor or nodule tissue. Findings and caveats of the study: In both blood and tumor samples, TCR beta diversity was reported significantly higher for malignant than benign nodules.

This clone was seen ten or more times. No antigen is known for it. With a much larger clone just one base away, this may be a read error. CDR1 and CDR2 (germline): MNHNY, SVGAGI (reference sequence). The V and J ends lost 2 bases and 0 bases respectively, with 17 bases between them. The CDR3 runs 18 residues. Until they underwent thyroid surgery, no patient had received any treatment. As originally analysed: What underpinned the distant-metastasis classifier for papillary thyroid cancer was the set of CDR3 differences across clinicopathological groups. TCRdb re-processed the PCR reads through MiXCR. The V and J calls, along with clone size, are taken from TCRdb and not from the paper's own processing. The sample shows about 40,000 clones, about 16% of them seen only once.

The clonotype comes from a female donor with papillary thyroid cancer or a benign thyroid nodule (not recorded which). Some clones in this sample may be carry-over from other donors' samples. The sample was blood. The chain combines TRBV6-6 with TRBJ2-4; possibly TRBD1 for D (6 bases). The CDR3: CASSYETGDRRAKNIQYF. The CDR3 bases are TGTGCCAGCAGTTACGAGACAGGAGATCGAAGAGCCAAAAACATTCAGTACTTC.